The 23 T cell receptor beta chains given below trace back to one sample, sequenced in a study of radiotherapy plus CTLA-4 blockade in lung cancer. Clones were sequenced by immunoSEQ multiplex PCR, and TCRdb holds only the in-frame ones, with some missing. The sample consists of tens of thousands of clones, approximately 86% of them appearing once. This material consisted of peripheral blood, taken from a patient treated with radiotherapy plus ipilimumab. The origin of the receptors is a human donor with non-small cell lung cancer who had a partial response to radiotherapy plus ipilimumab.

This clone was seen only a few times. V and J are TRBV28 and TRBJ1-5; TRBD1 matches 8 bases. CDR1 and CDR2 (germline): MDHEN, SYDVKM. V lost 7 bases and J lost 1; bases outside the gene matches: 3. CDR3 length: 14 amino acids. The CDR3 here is CASTRQGSNQPQHF. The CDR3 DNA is TGTGCCAGCACCCGACAGGGGAGCAATCAGCCCCAGCATTTT.

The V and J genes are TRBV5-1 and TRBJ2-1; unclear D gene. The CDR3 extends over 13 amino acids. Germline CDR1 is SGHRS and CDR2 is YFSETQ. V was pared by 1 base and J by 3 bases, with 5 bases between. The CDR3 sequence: CASSLLVYNEQFF. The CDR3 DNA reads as TGCGCCAGCAGCTTGCTCGTCTACAATGAGCAGTTCTTC. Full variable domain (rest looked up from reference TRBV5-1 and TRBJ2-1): KAGVTQTPRYLIKTRGQQVTLSCSPISGHRSVSWYQQTPGQGLQFLFEYFSETQRNKGNFPGRFSGRQFSNSRSEMNVSTLELGDSALYLCASSLLVYNEQFFGPGTRLTVL.

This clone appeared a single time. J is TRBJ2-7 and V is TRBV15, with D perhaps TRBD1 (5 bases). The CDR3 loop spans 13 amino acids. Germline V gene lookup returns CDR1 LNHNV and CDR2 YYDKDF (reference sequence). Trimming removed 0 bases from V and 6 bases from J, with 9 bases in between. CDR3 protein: CATSREWGGEQYF. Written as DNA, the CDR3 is TGTGCCACCAGCAGAGAATGGGGCGGCGAGCAGTACTTC.

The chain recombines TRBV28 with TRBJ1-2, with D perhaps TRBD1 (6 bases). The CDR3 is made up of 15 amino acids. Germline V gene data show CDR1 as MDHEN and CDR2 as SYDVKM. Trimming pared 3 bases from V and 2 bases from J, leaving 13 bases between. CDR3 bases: TGTGCCAGCAGTTTCTCCGACAGGCCCAACTATGGCTACACCTTC. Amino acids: CASSFSDRPNYGYTF.

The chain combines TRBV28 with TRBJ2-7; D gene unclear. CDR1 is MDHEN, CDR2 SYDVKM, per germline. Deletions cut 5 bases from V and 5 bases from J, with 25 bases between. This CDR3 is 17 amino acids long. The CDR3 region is CASSDLPELGNLNEQYV. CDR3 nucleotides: TGTGCCAGCAGTGACCTTCCGGAGTTGGGTAATCTTAACGAGCAGTACGTC.

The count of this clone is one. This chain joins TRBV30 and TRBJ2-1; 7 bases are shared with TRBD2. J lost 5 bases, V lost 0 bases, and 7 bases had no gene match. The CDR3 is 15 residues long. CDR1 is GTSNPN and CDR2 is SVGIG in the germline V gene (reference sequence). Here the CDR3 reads CAWSVRGRVNNEQFF. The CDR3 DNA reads TGTGCCTGGAGTGTACGCGGGAGAGTAAACAATGAGCAGTTCTTC.

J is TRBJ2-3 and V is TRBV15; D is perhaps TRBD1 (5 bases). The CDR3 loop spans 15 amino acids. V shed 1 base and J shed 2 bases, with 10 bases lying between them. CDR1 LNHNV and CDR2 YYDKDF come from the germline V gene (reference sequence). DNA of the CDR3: TGTGCCACCAGCAGAGGGCAGGGAACCACAGATACGCAGTATTTT. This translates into CATSRGQGTTDTQYF.

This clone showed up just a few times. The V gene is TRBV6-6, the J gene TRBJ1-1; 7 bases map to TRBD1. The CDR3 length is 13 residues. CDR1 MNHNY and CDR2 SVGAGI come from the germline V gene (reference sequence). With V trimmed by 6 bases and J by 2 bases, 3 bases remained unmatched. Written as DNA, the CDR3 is TGTGCCAGCAGCCGACAGGGAAACACTGAAGCTTTCTTT. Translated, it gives CASSRQGNTEAFF.

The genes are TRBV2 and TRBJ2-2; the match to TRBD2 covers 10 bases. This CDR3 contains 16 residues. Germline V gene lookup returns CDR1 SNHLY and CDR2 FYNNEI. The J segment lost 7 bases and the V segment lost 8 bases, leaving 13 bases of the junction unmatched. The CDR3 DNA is TGTGCCAGCCTGATGCTAGCGGGAGACGGGTACGGGGAGCTGTTTTTT. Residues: CASLMLAGDGYGELFF.

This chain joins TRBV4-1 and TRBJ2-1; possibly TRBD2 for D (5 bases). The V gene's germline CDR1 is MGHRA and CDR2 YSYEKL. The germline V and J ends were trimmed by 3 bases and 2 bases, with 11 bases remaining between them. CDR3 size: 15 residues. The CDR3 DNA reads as TGCGCCAGCAGCCAGGGGAGCGGAGCCTACAATGAGCAGTTCTTC. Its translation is CASSQGSGAYNEQFF.

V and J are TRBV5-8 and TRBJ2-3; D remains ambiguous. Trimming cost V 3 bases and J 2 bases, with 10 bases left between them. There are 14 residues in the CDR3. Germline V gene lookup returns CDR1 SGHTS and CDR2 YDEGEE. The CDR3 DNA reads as TGTGCCAGCAGCTCAGCGCCGGCCACAGATACGCAGTATTTT. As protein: CASSSAPATDTQYF.

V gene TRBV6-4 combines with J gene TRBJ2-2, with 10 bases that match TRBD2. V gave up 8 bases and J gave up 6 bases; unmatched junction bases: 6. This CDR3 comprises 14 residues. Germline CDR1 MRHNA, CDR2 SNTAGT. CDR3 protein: CASASGSSAGELFF. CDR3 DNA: TGTGCCAGCGCTAGCGGGAGTAGCGCCGGGGAGCTGTTTTTT.

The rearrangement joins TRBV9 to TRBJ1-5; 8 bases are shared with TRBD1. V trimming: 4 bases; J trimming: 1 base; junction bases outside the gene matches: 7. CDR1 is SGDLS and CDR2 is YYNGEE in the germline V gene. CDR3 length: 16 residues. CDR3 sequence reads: CASSPDQGASNQPQHF. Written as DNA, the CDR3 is TGTGCCAGCAGCCCGGACCAGGGGGCGAGCAATCAGCCCCAGCATTTT.

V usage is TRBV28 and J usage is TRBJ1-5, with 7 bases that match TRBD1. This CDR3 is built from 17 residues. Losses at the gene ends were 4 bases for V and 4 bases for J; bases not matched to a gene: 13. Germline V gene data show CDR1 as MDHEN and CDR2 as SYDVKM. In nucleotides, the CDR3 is TGTGCCAGCAGTTCAGTAGACAGGGAGCTTTCAAATCAGCCCCAGCATTTT. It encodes CASSSVDRELSNQPQHF.

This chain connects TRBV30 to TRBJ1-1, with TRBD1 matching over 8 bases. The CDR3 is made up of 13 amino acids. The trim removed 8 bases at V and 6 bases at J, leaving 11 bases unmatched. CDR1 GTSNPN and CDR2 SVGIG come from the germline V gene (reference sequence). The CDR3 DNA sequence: TGTGCCGATCGGCGGACAGGGACCTCTGAAGCTTTCTTT. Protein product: CADRRTGTSEAFF.

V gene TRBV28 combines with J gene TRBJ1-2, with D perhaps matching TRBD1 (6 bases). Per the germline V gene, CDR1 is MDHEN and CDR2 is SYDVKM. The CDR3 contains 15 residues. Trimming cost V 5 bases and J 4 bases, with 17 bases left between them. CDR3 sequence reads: CASSIPRGEGYGYTF. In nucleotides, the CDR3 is TGTGCCAGCAGTATACCCAGGGGAGAGGGCTATGGCTACACCTTC.

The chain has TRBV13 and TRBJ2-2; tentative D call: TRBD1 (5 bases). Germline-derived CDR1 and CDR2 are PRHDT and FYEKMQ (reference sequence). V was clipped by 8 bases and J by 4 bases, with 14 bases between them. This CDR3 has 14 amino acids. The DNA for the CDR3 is TGTGCCAGCTGCAGGGCGGCTCGCACCGGGGAGCTGTTTTTT. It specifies CASCRAARTGELFF.

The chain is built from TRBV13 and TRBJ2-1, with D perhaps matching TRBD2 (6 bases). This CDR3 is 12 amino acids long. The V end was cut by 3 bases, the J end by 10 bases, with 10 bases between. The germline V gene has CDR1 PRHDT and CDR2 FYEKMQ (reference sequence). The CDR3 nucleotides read TGTGCCAGCAGCTTGACTAGTCGGGAGCAGTTCTTC. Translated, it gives CASSLTSREQFF.

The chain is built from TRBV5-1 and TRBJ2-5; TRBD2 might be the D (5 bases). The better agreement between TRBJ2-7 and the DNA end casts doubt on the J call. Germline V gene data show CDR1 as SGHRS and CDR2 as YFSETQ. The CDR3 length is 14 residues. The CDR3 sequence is CASSSAGLSYEQYF. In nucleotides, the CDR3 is TGCGCCAGCAGTTCGGCGGGCCTCTCCTACGAGCAGTACTTC.

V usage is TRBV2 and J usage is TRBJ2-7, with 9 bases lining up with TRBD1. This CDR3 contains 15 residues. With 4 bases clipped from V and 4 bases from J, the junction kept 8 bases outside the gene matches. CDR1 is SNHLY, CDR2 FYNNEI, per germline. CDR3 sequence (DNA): TGTGCCAGCAGTGCGGGACAGGGTTTTTTGTACGAGCAGTACTTC. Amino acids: CASSAGQGFLYEQYF.

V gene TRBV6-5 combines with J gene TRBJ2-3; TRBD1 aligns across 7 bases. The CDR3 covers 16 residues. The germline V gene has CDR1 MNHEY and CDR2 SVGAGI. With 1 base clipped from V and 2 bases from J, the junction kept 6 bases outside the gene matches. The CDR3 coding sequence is TGTGCCAGCAGTTACTTTAGGGGGCTCAACACAGATACGCAGTATTTT. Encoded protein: CASSYFRGLNTDTQYF.

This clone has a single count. CDR3 region: CAISESGAADTQYF. CDR3 coding DNA: TGTGCCATCAGTGAGTCAGGGGCGGCAGATACGCAGTATTTT. The chain uses TRBV10-3 and TRBJ2-3; D perhaps matches TRBD1 (5 bases). Trimming shortened V by 0 bases and J by 4 bases, and 8 bases separated the two germline ends. The CDR3 has 14 residues. The germline gives CDR1 ENHRY, CDR2 SYGVKD.

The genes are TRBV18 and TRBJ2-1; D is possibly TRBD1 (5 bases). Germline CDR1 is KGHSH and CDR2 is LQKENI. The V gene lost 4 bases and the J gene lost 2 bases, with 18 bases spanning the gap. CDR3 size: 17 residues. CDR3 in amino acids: CASSRTEGEDPYNEQFF. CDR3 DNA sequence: TGTGCCAGCTCACGGACGGAAGGGGAAGACCCCTACAATGAGCAGTTCTTC.